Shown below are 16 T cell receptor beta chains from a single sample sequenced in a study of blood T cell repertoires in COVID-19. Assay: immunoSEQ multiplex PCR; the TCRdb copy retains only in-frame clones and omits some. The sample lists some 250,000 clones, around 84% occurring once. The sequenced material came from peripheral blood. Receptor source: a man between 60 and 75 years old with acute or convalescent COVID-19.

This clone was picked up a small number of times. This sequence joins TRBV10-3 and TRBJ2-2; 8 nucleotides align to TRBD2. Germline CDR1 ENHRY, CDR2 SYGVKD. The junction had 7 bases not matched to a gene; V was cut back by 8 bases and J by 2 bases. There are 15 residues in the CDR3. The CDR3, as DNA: TGTGCCATCCCCTACAGCGGGGGTAACACCGGGGAGCTGTTTTTT. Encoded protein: CAIPYSGGNTGELFF.

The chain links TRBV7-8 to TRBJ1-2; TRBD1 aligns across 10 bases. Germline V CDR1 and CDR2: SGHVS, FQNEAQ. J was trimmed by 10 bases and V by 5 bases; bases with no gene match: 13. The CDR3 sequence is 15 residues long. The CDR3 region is CASSANRDRGNSYTF. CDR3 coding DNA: TGTGCCAGCAGCGCCAACCGGGACAGGGGAAACTCCTACACCTTC.

The CDR3: CASSLEAGAVAGYTF. CDR3 sequence (DNA): TGCGCCAGCAGCTTGGAGGCGGGGGCTGTTGCTGGCTACACCTTC. The V gene is TRBV5-1, the J gene TRBJ1-2; D is perhaps TRBD1 (6 bases). V lost 0 bases and J 7 bases, leaving 16 bases between the germline ends. Germline values: CDR1 SGHRS, CDR2 YFSETQ. This CDR3 is built from 15 residues. The full variable domain, its missing parts supplied by reference TRBV5-1 and TRBJ1-2, is KAGVTQTPRYLIKTRGQQVTLSCSPISGHRSVSWYQQTPGQGLQFLFEYFSETQRNKGNFPGRFSGRQFSNSRSEMNVSTLELGDSALYLCASSLEAGAVAGYTFGSGTRLTVV.

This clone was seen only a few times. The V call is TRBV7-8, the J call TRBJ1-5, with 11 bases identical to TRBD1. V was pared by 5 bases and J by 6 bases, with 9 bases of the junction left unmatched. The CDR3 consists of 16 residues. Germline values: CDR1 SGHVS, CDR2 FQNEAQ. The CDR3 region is CASSPLGTGGGQPQHF. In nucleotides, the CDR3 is TGTGCCAGCAGCCCTTTGGGGACAGGGGGTGGTCAGCCCCAGCATTTT.

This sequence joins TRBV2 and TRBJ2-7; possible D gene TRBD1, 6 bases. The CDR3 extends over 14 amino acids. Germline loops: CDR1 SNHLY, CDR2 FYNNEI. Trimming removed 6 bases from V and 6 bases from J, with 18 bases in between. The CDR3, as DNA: TGTGCCAGCAGGCCGGGGCCCGTAGGGGGCGAGCAGTACTTC. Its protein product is CASRPGPVGGEQYF.

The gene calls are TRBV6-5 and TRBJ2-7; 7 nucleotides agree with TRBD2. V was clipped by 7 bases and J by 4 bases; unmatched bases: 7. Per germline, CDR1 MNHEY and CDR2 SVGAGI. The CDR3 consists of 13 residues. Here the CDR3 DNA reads TGTGCCAGCAAAGGCCCCGGGGGGTACGAGCAGTACTTC. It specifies CASKGPGGYEQYF.

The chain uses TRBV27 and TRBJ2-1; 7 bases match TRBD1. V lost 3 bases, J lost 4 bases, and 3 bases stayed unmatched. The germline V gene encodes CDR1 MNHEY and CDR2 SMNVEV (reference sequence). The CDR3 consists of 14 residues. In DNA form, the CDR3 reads TGTGCCAGCAGTTTGAGGGGGCCTTACAATGAGCAGTTCTTC. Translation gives CASSLRGPYNEQFF.

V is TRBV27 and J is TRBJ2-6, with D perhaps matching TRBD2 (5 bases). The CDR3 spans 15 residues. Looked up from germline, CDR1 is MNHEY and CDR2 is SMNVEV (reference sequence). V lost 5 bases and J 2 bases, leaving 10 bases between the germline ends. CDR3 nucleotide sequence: TGTGCCAGCAGTCCTCGGACTCCTGGGGCCAACGTCCTGACTTTC. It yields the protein CASSPRTPGANVLTF. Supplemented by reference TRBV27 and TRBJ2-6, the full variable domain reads EAQVTQNPRYLITVTGKKLTVTCSQNMNHEYMSWYRQDPGLGLRQIYYSMNVEVTDKGDVPEGYKVSRKEKRNFPLILESPSPNQTSLYFCASSPRTPGANVLTFGAGSRLTVL.

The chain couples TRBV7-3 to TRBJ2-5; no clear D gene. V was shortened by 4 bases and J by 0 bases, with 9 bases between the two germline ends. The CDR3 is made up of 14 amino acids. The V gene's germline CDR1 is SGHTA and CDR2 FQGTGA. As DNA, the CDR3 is TGTGCCAGCAGCTCCTCGACTTACCAAGAGACCCAGTACTTC. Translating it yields CASSSSTYQETQYF.

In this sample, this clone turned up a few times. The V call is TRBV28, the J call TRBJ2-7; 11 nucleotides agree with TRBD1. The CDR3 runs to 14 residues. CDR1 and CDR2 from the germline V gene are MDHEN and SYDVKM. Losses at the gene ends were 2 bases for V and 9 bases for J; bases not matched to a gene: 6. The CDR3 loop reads CASSLPGTGGRQYF. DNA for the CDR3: TGTGCCAGCAGTTTACCCGGGACAGGGGGTCGGCAGTACTTC.

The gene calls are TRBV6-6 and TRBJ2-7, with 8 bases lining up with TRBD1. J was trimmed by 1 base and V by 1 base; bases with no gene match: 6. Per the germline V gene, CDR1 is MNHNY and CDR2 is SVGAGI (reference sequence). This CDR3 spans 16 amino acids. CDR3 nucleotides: TGTGCCAGCAGTTACTTCGCCGGGACAGGTTCCTACGAGCAGTACTTC. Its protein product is CASSYFAGTGSYEQYF.

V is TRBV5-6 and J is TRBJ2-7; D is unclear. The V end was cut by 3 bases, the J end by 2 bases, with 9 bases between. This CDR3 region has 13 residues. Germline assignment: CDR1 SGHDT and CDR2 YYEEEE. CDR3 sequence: CASSSVSPYEQYF. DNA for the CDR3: TGTGCCAGCAGCTCGGTGAGCCCCTACGAGCAGTACTTC.

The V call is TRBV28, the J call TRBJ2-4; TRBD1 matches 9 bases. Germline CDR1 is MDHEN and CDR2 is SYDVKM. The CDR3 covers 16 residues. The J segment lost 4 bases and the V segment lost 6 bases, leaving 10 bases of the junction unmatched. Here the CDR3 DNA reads TGTGCCAGCAGCCAACCGGGACAGGGAAGAAAAAACATTCAGTACTTC. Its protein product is CASSQPGQGRKNIQYF.

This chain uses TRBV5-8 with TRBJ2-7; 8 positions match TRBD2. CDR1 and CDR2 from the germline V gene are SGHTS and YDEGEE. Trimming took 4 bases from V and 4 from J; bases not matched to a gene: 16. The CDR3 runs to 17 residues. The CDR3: CASSPGGGLARPYEQYF. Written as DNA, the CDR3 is TGTGCCAGCAGCCCAGGCGGGGGGCTAGCGAGACCATACGAGCAGTACTTC. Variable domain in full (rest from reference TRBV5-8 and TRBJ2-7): EAGVTQSPTHLIKTRGQQATLRCSPISGHTSVYWYQQALGLGLQFLLWYDEGEERNRGNFPPRFSGRQFPNYSSELNVNALELEDSALYLCASSPGGGLARPYEQYFGPGTRLTVT.

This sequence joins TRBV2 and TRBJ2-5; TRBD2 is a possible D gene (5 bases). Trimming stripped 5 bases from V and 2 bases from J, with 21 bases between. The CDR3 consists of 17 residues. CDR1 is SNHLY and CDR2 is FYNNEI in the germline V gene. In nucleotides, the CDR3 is TGTGCCAGCAGTAAACCCAAAGCACTTGGCGGGCAAGAGACCCAGTACTTC. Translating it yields CASSKPKALGGQETQYF.

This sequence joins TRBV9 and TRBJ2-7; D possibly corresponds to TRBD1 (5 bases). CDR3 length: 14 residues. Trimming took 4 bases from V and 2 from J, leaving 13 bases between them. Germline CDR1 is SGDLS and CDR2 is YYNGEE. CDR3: CASSKRQTPYEQYF. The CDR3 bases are TGTGCCAGCAGCAAGAGACAGACCCCCTACGAGCAGTACTTC.